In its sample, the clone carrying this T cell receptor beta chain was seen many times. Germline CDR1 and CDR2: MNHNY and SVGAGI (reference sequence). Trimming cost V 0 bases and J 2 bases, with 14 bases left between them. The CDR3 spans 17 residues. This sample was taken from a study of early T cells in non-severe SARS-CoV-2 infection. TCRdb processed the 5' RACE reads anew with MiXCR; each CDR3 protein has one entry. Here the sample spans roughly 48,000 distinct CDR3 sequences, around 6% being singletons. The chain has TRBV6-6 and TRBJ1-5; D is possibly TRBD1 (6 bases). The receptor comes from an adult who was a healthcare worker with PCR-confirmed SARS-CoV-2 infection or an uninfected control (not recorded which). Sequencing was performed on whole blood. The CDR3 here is CASSYSSSGEGNQPQHF. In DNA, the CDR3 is TGTGCCAGCAGTTACTCTAGCTCAGGGGAGGGCAATCAGCCCCAGCATTTT.